These 10 T cell receptor beta chains were all obtained from the same sample, sequenced in a study of shared clonotypes between healthy human individuals. TCRdb keeps only in-frame clones here, not all; method: immunoSEQ multiplex PCR. The sample has 950,000 to 1,100,000 clones; about 75% are singletons. The sequencing sample was made of memory CD4+ T cells sorted from blood. Sample subset: CD45RA-negative fraction. These receptors came from a man between 18 and 29 years old in good health.

This clone was picked up a small number of times. The same CDR3 arises from other DNA sequences in this sample as well. V usage is TRBV11-2 and J usage is TRBJ1-3; the D gene is possibly TRBD1 (6 bases). Germline CDR1 reads SGHAT; CDR2 reads FQNNGV. V was trimmed by 3 bases and J by 0 bases, leaving 9 bases between them. The CDR3 runs to 15 residues. Here the CDR3 reads CASSLGASSGNTIYF. DNA for the CDR3: TGTGCCAGCAGCTTGGGGGCCTCCTCTGGAAACACCATATATTTT.

This chain links TRBV19 with TRBJ1-2, with 10 bases fitting TRBD1. The CDR3 length is 15 residues. Germline-derived CDR1 and CDR2 are LNHDA and SQIVND (reference sequence). After removal of 5 bases from V and 8 bases from J, the junction contained 11 bases not matched to a gene. Here the CDR3 reads CASSPWTGGGKGYTF. DNA for the CDR3: TGTGCCAGTAGTCCGTGGACAGGGGGAGGAAAGGGCTACACCTTC. The entire variable domain, with the rest obtained from reference TRBV19 and TRBJ1-2, is as follows: DGGITQSPKYLFRKEGQNVTLSCEQNLNHDAMYWYRQDPGQGLRLIYYSQIVNDFQKGDIAEGYSVSREKKESFPLTVTSAQKNPTAFYLCASSPWTGGGKGYTFGSGTRLTVV.

This chain links TRBV29-1 with TRBJ2-1; TRBD2 might be the D (6 bases). The CDR3 is made up of 15 amino acids. From germline, CDR1 is SQVTM and CDR2 ANQGSEA. V lost 4 bases and J lost 0, with 13 bases in between. For the CDR3, the DNA is TGCAGCGTTGGGGAGGCCCAGATCTCCTACAATGAGCAGTTCTTC. As protein: CSVGEAQISYNEQFF.

J is TRBJ1-2 and V is TRBV28, with TRBD1 as a possible D gene (5 bases). This CDR3 has 14 residues. CDR1 is MDHEN, CDR2 SYDVKM, per germline. Trimming stripped 4 bases from V and 4 bases from J, with 13 bases between. DNA for the CDR3: TGTGCCAGCAGTTCTATCTCAGGGATCTATGGCTACACCTTC. Translated, it gives CASSSISGIYGYTF.

V is TRBV5-6 and J is TRBJ1-2; 9 nucleotides line up with TRBD1. The V gene's germline CDR1 is SGHDT and CDR2 YYEEEE. The J segment lost 2 bases and the V segment lost 6 bases, leaving 5 bases of the junction unmatched. This CDR3 has 14 amino acids. The CDR3 is CASTWTGENYGYTF. The CDR3 DNA is TGTGCCAGCACCTGGACAGGGGAGAACTATGGCTACACCTTC. Looking up the rest from reference TRBV5-6 and TRBJ1-2 gives the full variable domain: DAGVTQSPTHLIKTRGQQVTLRCSPKSGHDTVSWYQQALGQGPQFIFQYYEEEERQRGNFPDRFSGHQFPNYSSELNVNALLLGDSALYLCASTWTGENYGYTFGSGTRLTVV.

This sequence joins TRBV5-5 and TRBJ1-3; D is possibly TRBD1 (6 bases). Germline CDR1 reads SGHKS; CDR2 reads YYEKEE (reference sequence). V gave up 4 bases and J gave up 1 base, with 18 bases separating them. This CDR3 is built from 17 residues. DNA of the CDR3: TGTGCCAGCAGCCCAAGACTCCCACAGGGTTCTGGAAACACCATATATTTT. As protein: CASSPRLPQGSGNTIYF.

V gene TRBV19 combines with J gene TRBJ1-1; 10 bases align to TRBD1. This CDR3 is built from 14 residues. Unmatched junction bases numbered 9, after V lost 7 bases and J lost 7 bases. Germline CDR1 is LNHDA and CDR2 is SQIVND (reference sequence). This chain's CDR3 is CASILTGGNGEAFF. The CDR3 DNA reads as TGTGCCAGTATTCTGACAGGGGGCAACGGTGAAGCTTTCTTT.

V and J are TRBV30 and TRBJ1-1; 7 bases agree with TRBD1. The length of the CDR3 is 14 residues. Germline V CDR1 and CDR2: GTSNPN, SVGIG (reference sequence). J was trimmed by 3 bases and V by 2 bases; bases with no gene match: 6. The CDR3 nucleotides read TGTGCCTGGAGTCTACTGACAGGGTACACTGAAGCTTTCTTT. It encodes CAWSLLTGYTEAFF.

Note on this clone: Other nucleotide sequences from this sample produce the same CDR3. V is TRBV5-1 and J is TRBJ1-3; D gene unclear. V was shortened by 1 base and J by 0 bases, with 8 bases between the two germline ends. Germline CDR1 SGHRS, CDR2 YFSETQ. The CDR3 extends over 15 amino acids. The CDR3 region is CASSLTGTSGNTIYF. Written as DNA, the CDR3 is TGCGCCAGCAGCTTGACTGGCACCTCTGGAAACACCATATATTTT.

This chain uses TRBV4-2 with TRBJ2-7; D unclear. The length of the CDR3 is 15 residues. V was cut by 0 bases and J by 1 base, with 10 bases left in between. In germline, CDR1 is LGHNA, CDR2 YNFKEQ. As DNA, the CDR3 is TGTGCCAGCAGCCAAGAAAGTCGTACTTCCTACGAGCAGTACTTC. Translating gives CASSQESRTSYEQYF.